The next 18 T cell receptor beta chains were all read from a single sample in a study of T-cell memory formation after mild COVID-19. TCRdb re-called the 5' RACE reads through MiXCR, storing one row per CDR3 protein. The profile shows roughly 300,000 distinct CDR3 sequences, roughly 8% of them singletons. The sequencing sample was made of PBMCs or a T cell subset sorted from them (not recorded which). The receptors originated from a man aged 18-30 years who had mild COVID-19 (a few samples of this study predate the infection). Cell type and time point are not known.

This clonotype was seen more than once but under ten times. The genes are TRBV12-3 or TRBV12-4 and TRBJ1-1; D possibly corresponds to TRBD1 (5 bases). The CDR3 has 12 amino acids. V was pared by 3 bases and J by 13 bases, with 15 bases between. CDR3 bases: TGTGCCAGCAGTTTTGGTGGGGCCGAGGGTTTCTTT. This gives the protein CASSFGGAEGFF.

The DNA for the CDR3 is TGCGCCAGCAGCTTGGAACTCCCTTATGGCGGCTACACCTTC. Encoded protein: CASSLELPYGGYTF. The chain has TRBV5-1 and TRBJ1-2; D gene unclear. The V gene lost 0 bases and the J gene lost 8 bases, with 14 bases spanning the gap. The germline gives CDR1 SGHRS, CDR2 YFSETQ. This CDR3 has 14 residues.

This clonotype has a handful of counts. This chain uses TRBV5-1 with TRBJ1-2; D is undetermined. Trimming shortened V by 5 bases and J by 4 bases, and 15 bases separated the two germline ends. Per germline, CDR1 SGHRS and CDR2 YFSETQ. There are 14 residues in the CDR3. CDR3 residues: CASSLTGSLYGYTF. The CDR3 nucleotides are TGCGCCAGCAGTCTCACGGGATCACTCTATGGCTACACCTTC. The full variable domain, with the rest looked up from reference TRBV5-1 and TRBJ1-2, is KAGVTQTPRYLIKTRGQQVTLSCSPISGHRSVSWYQQTPGQGLQFLFEYFSETQRNKGNFPGRFSGRQFSNSRSEMNVSTLELGDSALYLCASSLTGSLYGYTFGSGTRLTVV.

CDR3 sequence (DNA): TGCGCCAGCAGCCCGACGGGACAGGGAGCCTACAATGAGCAGTTCTTC. As protein: CASSPTGQGAYNEQFF. The V and J genes are TRBV4-3 and TRBJ2-1; TRBD1 matches at 9 bases. Germline V CDR1 and CDR2: LGHNA, YSLEER. The CDR3 has 16 amino acids. The V and J ends lost 4 bases and 2 bases, in that order; junction bases with no gene match: 6.

This clonotype showed up just a few times. The chain recombines TRBV5-5 with TRBJ2-5; 8 nucleotides match TRBD1. Trimming cost V 4 bases and J 5 bases; bases outside gene matches: 10. The CDR3 consists of 15 residues. Germline V gives CDR1 SGHKS, CDR2 YYEKEE (reference sequence). CDR3 nucleotide sequence: TGTGCCAGCAGCCCCACAGGGGGGACTGGGGAGACCCAGTACTTC. It codes for CASSPTGGTGETQYF.

The V gene is TRBV19, the J gene TRBJ2-2, with a tentative D call TRBD2 (5 bases). The V gene lost 5 bases and the J gene lost 6 bases, with 7 bases spanning the gap. Germline CDR1 reads LNHDA; CDR2 reads SQIVND (reference sequence). The CDR3 consists of 12 residues. CDR3 loop: CASSDSAGELFF. CDR3 nucleotides: TGTGCCAGTAGTGATAGCGCCGGGGAGCTGTTTTTT.

This clonotype was seen repeatedly, ten times or more. This rearrangement joins TRBV5-5 to TRBJ2-3; 8 nucleotides align to TRBD2. CDR3 size: 17 residues. Germline lookup yields CDR1 SGHKS and CDR2 YYEKEE (reference sequence). V lost 3 bases, J lost 3 bases, and 12 bases stayed unmatched. CDR3 region: CASSWTSGGLSTDTQYF. The DNA of the CDR3 is TGTGCCAGCAGCTGGACCTCGGGGGGGCTCAGTACAGATACGCAGTATTTT.

This clonotype was seen a few times. The chain links TRBV6-5 to TRBJ1-6; no firm D call. From germline, CDR1 is MNHEY and CDR2 SVGAGI. V was shortened by 5 bases and J by 9 bases, with 17 bases between the two germline ends. This CDR3 has 15 residues. The CDR3 reads CASSETVARGSPLHF. The CDR3 bases are TGTGCCAGCAGTGAGACGGTGGCCCGTGGTTCACCCCTCCACTTT.

The rearrangement joins TRBV7-2 to TRBJ1-4; D may be TRBD1 (6 bases). Germline assignment: CDR1 SGHTA and CDR2 FQGNSA. V was cut by 1 base and J by 4 bases, with 7 bases left in between. The CDR3 is 14 residues long. In nucleotides, the CDR3 is TGTGCCAGCAGCTTAGGGGGGCATAATGAAAAACTGTTTTTT. Amino acids: CASSLGGHNEKLFF.

This clonotype appeared a few times. V gene TRBV3-1 combines with J gene TRBJ1-6, with unresolved D. The CDR3 sequence is 14 residues long. Germline CDR1 reads LGHDT; CDR2 reads YNNKEL (reference sequence). V lost 3 bases and J 4 bases, leaving 7 bases between the germline ends. The CDR3 sequence: CASSQGSYNSPLHF. The CDR3 DNA sequence: TGTGCCAGCAGCCAGGGATCTTATAATTCACCCCTCCACTTT.

This clonotype was found a few times. The chain has TRBV13 and TRBJ2-6; D is unclear. Per germline, CDR1 PRHDT and CDR2 FYEKMQ (reference sequence). The germline V and J ends were trimmed by 7 bases and 0 bases, with 10 bases remaining between them. This CDR3 has 15 amino acids. The CDR3 here is CASIRRISGANVLTF. Here the CDR3 DNA reads TGTGCCAGCATCCGACGGATCTCTGGGGCCAACGTCCTGACTTTC.

The J gene is TRBJ1-3, the V gene TRBV12-3 or TRBV12-4; tentatively, D is TRBD1 (6 bases). The CDR3 is 15 amino acids. V was clipped by 7 bases and J by 3 bases, with 16 bases between them. CDR3 nucleotides: TGTGCCAGCAACTTCCGGGGGGCTGTTGGAAACACCATATATTTT. This sequence encodes CASNFRGAVGNTIYF.

The chain couples TRBV15 to TRBJ1-6; 7 nucleotides align to TRBD1. This CDR3 region has 20 residues. The J segment lost 0 bases and the V segment lost 0 bases, leaving 11 bases of the junction unmatched. Germline CDR1 LNHNV, CDR2 YYDKDF (reference sequence). As DNA, the CDR3 is TGTGCCACCAGCAGAGATTTCCTGGACAGGCCGCACTCCTATAATTCACCCCTCCACTTT. Its protein product is CATSRDFLDRPHSYNSPLHF.

This clonotype was detected ten times or more. The chain carries TRBV12-3 or TRBV12-4 and TRBJ2-2; perhaps TRBD2 as D (5 bases). This CDR3 is built from 14 residues. Between the trimmed V and J ends, which lost 7 bases and 2 bases, there was a span of 11 bases. CDR3 sequence: CASIWEQNTGELFF. CDR3 in DNA: TGTGCCAGCATCTGGGAGCAAAACACCGGGGAGCTGTTTTTT.

J is TRBJ2-7 and V is TRBV4-2; D is unclear. Trimming cost V 2 bases and J 2 bases, with 10 bases left between them. In germline, CDR1 is LGHNA, CDR2 YNFKEQ. The CDR3 extends over 14 amino acids. Here the CDR3 DNA reads TGTGCCAGCAGCCAACTTAGGGCGACCTACGAGCAGTACTTC. This codes for CASSQLRATYEQYF.

This clonotype was seen only once. The chain recombines TRBV5-1 with TRBJ2-2, with D possibly TRBD1 on 6 matching bases. V was cut by 0 bases and J by 5 bases, with 14 bases left in between. The CDR3 has 16 residues. Germline CDR1 SGHRS, CDR2 YFSETQ. The CDR3 nucleotides are TGCGCCAGCAGCTTGGTAGGGGACATTAAGACCGGGGAGCTGTTTTTT. Protein: CASSLVGDIKTGELFF.

This clonotype was counted many times. V usage is TRBV7-9 and J usage is TRBJ2-6; no clear D. CDR3 length: 15 amino acids. V was cut by 5 bases and J by 0 bases, with 8 bases left in between. Germline CDR1 and CDR2: SEHNR and FQNEAQ (reference sequence). CDR3 bases: TGTGCCAGCAGCCCTATGTACTCTGGGGCCAACGTCCTGACTTTC. Translated: CASSPMYSGANVLTF.

A few counts support this clonotype. The J gene is TRBJ2-7, the V gene TRBV27, with 9 bases lining up with TRBD1. V gave up 5 bases and J gave up 3 bases; unmatched junction bases: 5. The V gene's germline CDR1 is MNHEY and CDR2 SMNVEV (reference sequence). CDR3 length: 14 residues. The CDR3 nucleotides read TGTGCCAGCAGTCACACGGGACAGGGCTACGAGCAGTACTTC. Amino acids: CASSHTGQGYEQYF.